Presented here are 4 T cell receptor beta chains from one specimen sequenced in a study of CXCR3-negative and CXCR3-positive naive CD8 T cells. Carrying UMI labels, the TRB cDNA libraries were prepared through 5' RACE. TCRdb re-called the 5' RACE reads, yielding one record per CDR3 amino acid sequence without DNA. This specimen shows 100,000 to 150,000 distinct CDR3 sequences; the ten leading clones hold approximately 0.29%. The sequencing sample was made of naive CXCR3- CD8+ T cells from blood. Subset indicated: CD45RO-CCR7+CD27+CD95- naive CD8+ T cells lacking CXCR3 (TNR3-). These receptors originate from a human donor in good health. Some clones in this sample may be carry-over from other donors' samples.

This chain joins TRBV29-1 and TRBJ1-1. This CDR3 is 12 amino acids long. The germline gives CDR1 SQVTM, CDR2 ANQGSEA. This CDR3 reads CSVEENGNEAFF. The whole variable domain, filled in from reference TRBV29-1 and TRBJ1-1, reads SAVISQKPSRDICQRGTSLTIQCQVDSQVTMMFWYRQQPGQSLTLIATANQGSEATYESGFVIDKFPISRPNLTFSTLTVSNMSPEDSSIYLCSVEENGNEAFFGQGTRLTVV.

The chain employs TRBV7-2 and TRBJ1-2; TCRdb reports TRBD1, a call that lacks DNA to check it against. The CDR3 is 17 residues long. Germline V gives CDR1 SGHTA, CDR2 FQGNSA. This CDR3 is CASSLGGGATNSGGYTF.

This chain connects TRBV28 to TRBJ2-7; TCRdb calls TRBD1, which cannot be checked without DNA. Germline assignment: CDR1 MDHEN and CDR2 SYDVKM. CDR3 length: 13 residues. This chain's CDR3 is CARARDGSYEQYF. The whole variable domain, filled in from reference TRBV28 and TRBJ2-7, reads DVKVTQSSRYLVKRTGEKVFLECVQDMDHENMFWYRQDPGLGLRLIYFSYDVKMKEKGDIPEGYSVSREKKERFSLILESASTNQTSMYLCARARDGSYEQYFGPGTRLTVT.

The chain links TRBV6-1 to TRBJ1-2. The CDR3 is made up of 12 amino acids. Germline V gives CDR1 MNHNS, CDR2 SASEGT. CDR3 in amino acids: CASSEARSVYTF.